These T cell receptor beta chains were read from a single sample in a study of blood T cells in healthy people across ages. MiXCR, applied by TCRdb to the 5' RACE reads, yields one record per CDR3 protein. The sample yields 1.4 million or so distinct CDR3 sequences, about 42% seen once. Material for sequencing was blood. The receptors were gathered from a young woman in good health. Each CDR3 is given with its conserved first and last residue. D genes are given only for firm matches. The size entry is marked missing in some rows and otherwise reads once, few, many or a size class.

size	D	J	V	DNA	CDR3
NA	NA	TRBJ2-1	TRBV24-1	TGTGCCACCAGTGCTGGCGGGTCATTCTACAATGAGCAGTTCTTC	CATSAGGSFYNEQFF
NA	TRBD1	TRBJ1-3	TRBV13	TGTGCCAGCAGCTTATACTCCGGGACAGGGGCCGGAAACACCATATATTTT	CASSLYSGTGAGNTIYF
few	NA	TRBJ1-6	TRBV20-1	TGCAGTGCTAGAGATCAGGGACGGCAGCGTTCACCCCTCCACTTT	CSARDQGRQRSPLHF
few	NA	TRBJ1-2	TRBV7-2	TGTGCCAGCAGCCAAAATACAGGATTGAACTATGGCTACACCTTC	CASSQNTGLNYGYTF
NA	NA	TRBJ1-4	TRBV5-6	TGTGCCAGCAGCTTGGCGCACCCCGAAGTGGGAAAACTGTTTTTT	CASSLAHPEVGKLFF
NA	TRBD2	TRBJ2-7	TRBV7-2	TGTGCCAGCAGCGCCCCGGGAGGTACCCCCTACGAGCAGTACTTC	CASSAPGGTPYEQYF
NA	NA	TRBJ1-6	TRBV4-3	TGCGCCAGCAGCCAATCCCCATTTTCACCCCTCCACTTT	CASSQSPFSPLHF
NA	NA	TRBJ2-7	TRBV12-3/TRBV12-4	TGTACCAGCAGTGTCTACAGTCTTTACGAGCAGTACTTC	CTSSVYSLYEQYF
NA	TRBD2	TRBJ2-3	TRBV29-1	TGCAGCGTGAGACTAGCGGGAGTAAGGGATACGCAGTATTTT	CSVRLAGVRDTQYF
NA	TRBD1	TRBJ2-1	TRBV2	TGTGCCAGCAGCCGGACAGGTTCCTTAGTAGGTGAGCAGTTCTTC	CASSRTGSLVGEQFF
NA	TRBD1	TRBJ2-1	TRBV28	TGTGCCAGCAGTTTCCGACAGGGCCTTTCCTACAATGAGCAGTTCTTC	CASSFRQGLSYNEQFF
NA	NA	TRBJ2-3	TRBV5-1	TGCGCCAGCAGCTTGGAATGGAGCACAGATACGCAGTATTTT	CASSLEWSTDTQYF
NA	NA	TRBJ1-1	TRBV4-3	TGCGCCAGCAGCCAAGAGGCGCGGGCCCGCACTGAAGCTTTCTTT	CASSQEARARTEAFF
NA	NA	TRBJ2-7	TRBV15	TGTGCCACCAGGGGGGCCGATTTTGGGCAGTACTTC	CATRGADFGQYF
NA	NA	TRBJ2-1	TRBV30	TGTGCCTGGAGTCGGCGAGCGTCCTACAATGAGCAGTTCTTC	CAWSRRASYNEQFF
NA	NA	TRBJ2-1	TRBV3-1	TGTGCCAGCAGCGAACGACGGACATCCAATGAGCAGTTCTTC	CASSERRTSNEQFF
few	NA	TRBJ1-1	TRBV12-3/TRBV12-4	TGTGCCAGCAGTTTATCCGGGGGGCGGTACACTGAAGCTTTCTTT	CASSLSGGRYTEAFF
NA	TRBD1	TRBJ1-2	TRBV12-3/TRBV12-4	TGTGCCAGCAGTCCACTCCGACAGGGTAACTATGGCTACACCTTC	CASSPLRQGNYGYTF
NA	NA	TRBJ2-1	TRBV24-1	TGTGCCACCAGTGATTCTGAGCCCTTCGGCTCCTACAATGAGCAGTTCTTC	CATSDSEPFGSYNEQFF
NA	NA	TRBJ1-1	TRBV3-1	TGTGCCAGCAGCCAAGGAGTGTGGGGGGCCGCTGAAGCTTTCTTT	CASSQGVWGAAEAFF
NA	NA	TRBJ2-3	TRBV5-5	TGTGCCAGCAGCTTTTCACGGTCAGATACGCAGTATTTT	CASSFSRSDTQYF
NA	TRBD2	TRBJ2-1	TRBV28	TGTGCCAGCAGTCTCCAAGGGACTAGCGGTGTGCAGTTCTTC	CASSLQGTSGVQFF
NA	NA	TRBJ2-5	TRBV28	TGTGCCAGCAAAATCGAGAGGCCGCAAGAGACCCAGTACTTC	CASKIERPQETQYF
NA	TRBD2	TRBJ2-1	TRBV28	TGTGCCAGCAGCTTAAGAGGCGTTGGACTAGTGGGTGAGCAGTTCTTC	CASSLRGVGLVGEQFF
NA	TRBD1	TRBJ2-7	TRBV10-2	TGCGCCAGCAGCCTTAGGACAGGGACCCACGAGCAGTACTTC	CASSLRTGTHEQYF
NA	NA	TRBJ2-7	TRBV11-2	TGTGCCAGCAGTCGGGGGAGCGCGTCCGAGCAGTACTTC	CASSRGSASEQYF
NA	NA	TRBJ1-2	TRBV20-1	TGCAGTGGGGTGGGCAGGGTCATCTATGGCTACACCTTC	CSGVGRVIYGYTF
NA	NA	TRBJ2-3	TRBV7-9	TGTGCCAGCAGCGACAGAGGACCCAGACTTTTGTCCGGCACAGATACGCAGTATTTT	CASSDRGPRLLSGTDTQYF
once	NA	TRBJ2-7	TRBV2	TGTGCCAGCAGTGGCCGGGACGGGGGCGTTAGCTCCTACGAGCAGTACTTC	CASSGRDGGVSSYEQYF
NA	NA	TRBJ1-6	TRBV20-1	TGCAGTGCTAGAGCCTCCGCAGGGGCTAATTCACCCCTCCACTTT	CSARASAGANSPLHF
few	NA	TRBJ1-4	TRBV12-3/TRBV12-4	TGTGCCAGCAGTCTAAGAGCCGGGGCCGGCAGTGAAAAACTGTTTTTT	CASSLRAGAGSEKLFF
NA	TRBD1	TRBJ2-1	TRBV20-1	TGCAGTGCTCGACCGGGGGACAGGGCATCCAATGAGCAGTTCTTC	CSARPGDRASNEQFF
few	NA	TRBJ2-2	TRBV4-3	TGCGCCAGCAGCCAAGATCTGTTGCGGATGAGCACCGGGGAGCTGTTTTTT	CASSQDLLRMSTGELFF
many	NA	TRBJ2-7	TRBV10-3	TGTGCCATCAGTGAGTCCTCCTACGAGCAGTACTTC	CAISESSYEQYF
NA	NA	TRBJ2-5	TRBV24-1	TGTGCCACCCGCCCGGAGGGGCCGTGGGAGACCCAGTACTTC	CATRPEGPWETQYF
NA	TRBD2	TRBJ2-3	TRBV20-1	TGCAGTGCTAGAGCTTCGGGACTAGCGGGGGGAGGGTTTACGCAGTATTTT	CSARASGLAGGGFTQYF
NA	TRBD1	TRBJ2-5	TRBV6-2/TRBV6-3	TGTGCCAGCAGGGGGACAGGGGCCACGGAGGAGACCCAGTACTTC	CASRGTGATEETQYF
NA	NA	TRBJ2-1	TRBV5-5	TGTGCCAGCAGCTTGGCCGGTCTACTAACATACAATGAGCAGTTCTTC	CASSLAGLLTYNEQFF
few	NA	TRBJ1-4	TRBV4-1	TGCGCCAGCAGCCCAGGGGTCACTAATGAAAAACTGTTTTTT	CASSPGVTNEKLFF
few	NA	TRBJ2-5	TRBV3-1	TGTGCCAGCAGCCAAGATTTGGCGGACCGGGAGACCCAGTACTTC	CASSQDLADRETQYF
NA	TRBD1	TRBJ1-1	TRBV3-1	TGTGCCAGCAGCCAAGATGAGGCCAGGGGGGGATGGCCTATGAACACTGAAGCTTTCTTT	CASSQDEARGGWPMNTEAFF
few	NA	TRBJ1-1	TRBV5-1	TGCGCCAGCAGAAGGACGGAGAACACTGAAGCTTTCTTT	CASRRTENTEAFF
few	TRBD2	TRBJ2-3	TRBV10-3	TGTGCCATCAGTGAGTCGGCTAGCGGGAGGCCCCCCCCGCAGTATTTT	CAISESASGRPPPQYF
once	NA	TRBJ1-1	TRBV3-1	TGTGCCAGCAGCCCGTTGAGCACCTCGAACACTGAAGCTTTCTTT	CASSPLSTSNTEAFF
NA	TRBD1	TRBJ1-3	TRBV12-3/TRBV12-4	TGTGCCAGCAGTTTGAGGACAGGGTGGAACACCATATATTTT	CASSLRTGWNTIYF
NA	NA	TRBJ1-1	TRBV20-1	TGCAGTGCCCTCCCGGGGCGGGGGGAAATGAACACTGAAGCTTTCTTT	CSALPGRGEMNTEAFF
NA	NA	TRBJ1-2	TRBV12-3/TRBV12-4	TGTGCCGGCAGACGGACAGAGAACTATGGCTACACCTTC	CAGRRTENYGYTF
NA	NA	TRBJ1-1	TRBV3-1	TGTGCCAGCAGCCAAGTGGACCTCGGGGCTAACACTGAAGCTTTCTTT	CASSQVDLGANTEAFF
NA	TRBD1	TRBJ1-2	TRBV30	TGTGCCTGGAGTGCAGGACAGGGTGAGGGCTACACCTTC	CAWSAGQGEGYTF
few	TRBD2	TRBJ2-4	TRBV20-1	TGCAGTGCTAGGGTCGGACTAGCGAACCTTCTAGCCAAAAACATTCAGTACTTC	CSARVGLANLLAKNIQYF
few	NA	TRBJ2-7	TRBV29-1	TGCAGCGCCAAATTAGGCCACTTACTCTCCTACGAGCAGTACTTC	CSAKLGHLLSYEQYF
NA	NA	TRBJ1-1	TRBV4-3	TGCGCCAGCAGCCAAGATCCGTCCATGGGTACTGAAGCTTTCTTT	CASSQDPSMGTEAFF